A selection of T cell receptor beta chains follows, all from one sample in a study of blood T cell repertoires in COVID-19. Assay: immunoSEQ multiplex PCR; the TCRdb copy retains only in-frame clones and omits some. The repertoire includes 120,000 or so clones, 86% of them detected once, and 7.5% to 9% sits in the top ten. Sequencing was done on a sample of peripheral blood. The source is a man between 65 and 85 years old who had recovered from COVID-19. CDR3s include the opening cysteine and the closing phenylalanine or tryptophan.

v_call cdr3_aa
TRBV7-6 CASSLVGTSGLEQFF
TRBV23-1 CASSQRQVLNTEAFF
TRBV7-9 CASSLLAGEGEQYF
TRBV2 CASSDRGTGEETQYF
TRBV19 CASSRRQGEKLFF
TRBV7-3 CASSPSGTGAYEQYF
TRBV7-3 CASPLGGKGQGPNRGYTF
TRBV18 CASSLGQGYTDGYTF
TRBV2 CASARVSGGELFF
TRBV13 CASSLGHPGQGISPLHF
TRBV18 CASSSLGEGNQPQHF
TRBV18 CASSPGRAGAGGSYEQYF
TRBV2 CASSGGQNYGYTF
TRBV28 CASSPGVNEQFF
TRBV27 CASSLGGWGDQPQHF
TRBV20-1 CSARRTGSAFF
TRBV15 CATSRGGGEQYF
TRBV18 CASSPPGRETQYF
TRBV29-1 CSALGTENEKLFF
TRBV19 CASSISTRTSGSGELFF
TRBV28 CASTTPGTAYEQYF
TRBV29-1 CSVPTSGRTETQYF
TRBV28 CASSSPAGAGTDTQYF
TRBV19 CARRRLAGGGETQYF
TRBV7-2 CASSLSVTGANSPLHF
TRBV5-1 CASSLLAGGRKSTDTQYF
TRBV2 CASSYDRGLRGYTF
TRBV20-1 CSASRQGGGYTEAFF